Below are 32 T cell receptor beta chains sequenced from a single sample in a study of blood T cell repertoires in COVID-19. Libraries were prepared by immunoSEQ multiplex PCR; TCRdb keeps only in-frame clonotypes and omits some of them. Here the sample spans a few hundred thousand clones, about 81% being singletons. Source material: PBMCs or T cells enriched from blood (not recorded which). Receptors were obtained from a man younger than 45 with acute COVID-19.

J is TRBJ1-1 and V is TRBV5-1; D unresolved. Germline CDR1 and CDR2: SGHRS and YFSETQ. The CDR3 contains 14 residues. V lost 0 bases to trimming and J lost 7 bases, with 13 bases between them. The CDR3 reads CASSLALPPNEAFF. The CDR3 nucleotides are TGCGCCAGCAGCTTGGCCCTACCTCCTAATGAAGCTTTCTTT.

The chain uses TRBV28 and TRBJ1-5, with D unclear. This CDR3 has 14 residues. The germline V gene encodes CDR1 MDHEN and CDR2 SYDVKM. The V end lost 2 bases, the J end lost 3 bases, and 8 bases lay between the germline ends. The CDR3 is CASSLIQYNQPQHF. The CDR3 region has the DNA TGTGCCAGCAGTTTAATACAGTACAATCAGCCCCAGCATTTT.

This clone was detected only a few times. V gene TRBV19 combines with J gene TRBJ1-5, with 9 bases lining up with TRBD1. Germline CDR1 LNHDA, CDR2 SQIVND (reference sequence). The trim removed 10 bases at V and 2 bases at J, leaving 9 bases unmatched. The CDR3 sequence is 15 residues long. The CDR3 reads CATIDRGSGNQPQHF. CDR3 DNA: TGTGCCACTATAGACAGGGGGTCAGGCAATCAGCCCCAGCATTTT.

The chain couples TRBV5-5 to TRBJ1-6, with 7 positions matching TRBD1. Germline values: CDR1 SGHKS, CDR2 YYEKEE (reference sequence). This CDR3 is 16 amino acids long. V was pared by 2 bases and J by 2 bases, with 4 bases of the junction left unmatched. The CDR3 sequence: CASSFQGQTYNSPLHF. The CDR3 nucleotides read TGTGCCAGCAGCTTCCAGGGACAGACCTATAATTCACCCCTCCACTTT.

CDR3: CATSDFTKGGNEQFF. In DNA form, the CDR3 reads TGTGCCACCAGTGATTTCACGAAGGGCGGGAATGAGCAGTTCTTC. The chain couples TRBV24-1 to TRBJ2-1; D might be TRBD2 (5 bases). There are 15 residues in the CDR3. Trimming removed 1 base from V and 7 bases from J, with 13 bases in between. The germline gives CDR1 KGHDR, CDR2 SFDVKD.

This clone was counted a single time. The rearrangement uses TRBV23-1 and TRBJ1-2; D is ambiguous. TRBV23-1 is noted as an ORF with a role that remains uncertain. Trimming removed 3 bases from V and 8 bases from J, with 13 bases in between. CDR3 length: 13 amino acids. CDR3 sequence (DNA): TGCGCCAGCAGTCAGAAGTGCGCGGTAGGCTACACCTTC. Its protein product is CASSQKCAVGYTF.

The chain joins TRBV28 to TRBJ1-2; TRBD1 aligns across 9 bases. Germline-derived CDR1 and CDR2 are MDHEN and SYDVKM. The CDR3 length is 13 residues. Trimming took 7 bases from V and 8 from J; bases not matched to a gene: 8. Here the CDR3 DNA reads TGTGCCAGCACCCGAGGGACAGGGAGCGGCTACACCTTC. It specifies CASTRGTGSGYTF.

The chain uses TRBV9 and TRBJ1-6; D is unclear. The CDR3 runs to 14 residues. Germline CDR1 SGDLS, CDR2 YYNGEE. V was trimmed by 0 bases and J by 5 bases, leaving 6 bases between them. The CDR3 DNA reads TGTGCCAGCAGCGTAGATAGAAATAATTCACCCCTCCACTTT. This gives the protein CASSVDRNNSPLHF.

The V gene is TRBV18, the J gene TRBJ1-2, with TRBD1 identical over 8 bases. The CDR3 extends over 18 amino acids. Germline V gene lookup returns CDR1 KGHSH and CDR2 LQKENI. Trimming took 5 bases from V and 4 from J; bases not matched to a gene: 18. The CDR3 here is CASSTQGTGLRKGYGYTF. In DNA form, the CDR3 reads TGTGCCAGCTCAACTCAAGGGACAGGTTTACGCAAGGGCTATGGCTACACCTTC. Based on the CDR3 plus reference TRBV18 and TRBJ1-2, the full variable domain is NAGVMQNPRHLVRRRGQEARLRCSPMKGHSHVYWYRQLPEEGLKFMVYLQKENIIDESGMPKERFSAEFPKEGPSILRIQQVVRGDSAAYFCASSTQGTGLRKGYGYTFGSGTRLTVV.

The chain is built from TRBV30 and TRBJ1-5, with D possibly TRBD1 on 6 matching bases. Trimming took off 3 bases at V and 0 bases at J, with 12 bases between the two ends. Germline-derived CDR1 and CDR2 are GTSNPN and SVGIG (reference sequence). CDR3 length: 15 residues. CDR3 amino acids: CAWSVGQYSNQPQHF. The CDR3, as DNA: TGTGCCTGGAGCGTAGGACAGTATAGCAATCAGCCCCAGCATTTT.

For the CDR3, the DNA is TGTGCCAGCAGTTCCCGACAGACCTACGAGCAGTACGTC. Amino acid sequence: CASSSRQTYEQYV. The chain combines TRBV7-8 with TRBJ2-7; D is possibly TRBD1 (5 bases). Germline assignment: CDR1 SGHVS and CDR2 FQNEAQ. V was shortened by 6 bases and J by 2 bases, with 11 bases between the two germline ends. This CDR3 has 13 amino acids.

J is TRBJ2-5 and V is TRBV24-1; D perhaps matches TRBD2 (6 bases). V was shortened by 4 bases and J by 0 bases, with 11 bases between the two germline ends. This CDR3 spans 15 amino acids. The germline gives CDR1 KGHDR, CDR2 SFDVKD. As DNA, the CDR3 is TGTGCCACCAGTGACCCTACTAGCAACCAAGAGACCCAGTACTTC. This codes for CATSDPTSNQETQYF.

About this clone: This same CDR3 is encoded by further DNA sequences in the sample. This chain links TRBV15 with TRBJ2-5, with D possibly matching TRBD1 (6 bases). Germline V gene data show CDR1 as LNHNV and CDR2 as YYDKDF (reference sequence). The CDR3 sequence is 13 residues long. V lost 0 bases, J lost 5 bases, and 7 bases lay in between. CDR3 coding DNA: TGTGCCACCAGCAGAGATAGGGGGGAGACCCAGTACTTC. It codes for CATSRDRGETQYF. The whole variable domain, remainder taken from reference TRBV15 and TRBJ2-5, is DAMVIQNPRYQVTQFGKPVTLSCSQTLNHNVMYWYQQKSSQAPKLLFHYYDKDFNNEADTPDNFQSRRPNTSFCFLDIRSPGLGDTAMYLCATSRDRGETQYFGPGTRLLVL.

This chain joins TRBV6-5 and TRBJ1-1, with TRBD1 matching 8 bases. The CDR3 is made up of 14 amino acids. Germline trimming cut 0 bases from V and 8 bases from J; bases unmatched to any gene: 5. Germline CDR1 and CDR2: MNHEY and SVGAGI. DNA of the CDR3: TGTGCCAGCAGTTACTCACCGGGACAGGCAGAAGCTTTCTTT. Translation gives CASSYSPGQAEAFF.

This clone was detected only a few times. CDR3 sequence (DNA): TGTGCCAGCAGTCCCACCGGACAGACCTACGAGCAGTACGTC. Translation: CASSPTGQTYEQYV. V and J are TRBV28 and TRBJ2-7, with D perhaps matching TRBD1 (6 bases). This CDR3 region has 14 residues. From germline, CDR1 is MDHEN and CDR2 SYDVKM. V gave up 5 bases and J gave up 2 bases, with 13 bases separating them.

The V gene is TRBV29-1, the J gene TRBJ2-5; D remains ambiguous. This CDR3 is built from 12 residues. V was cut by 2 bases and J by 4 bases, with 8 bases left in between. Germline CDR1 and CDR2: SQVTM and ANQGSEA. CDR3 region: CSVEHSRETQYF. The CDR3 DNA is TGCAGCGTTGAACACAGTAGAGAGACCCAGTACTTC.

The V call is TRBV25-1, the J call TRBJ2-1; D possibly corresponds to TRBD2 (5 bases). The CDR3 contains 16 residues. CDR1 and CDR2 from the germline V gene are MGHDK and SYGVNS. Trimming took off 8 bases at V and 4 bases at J, with 21 bases between the two ends. In DNA, the CDR3 is TGTGCCAGCTCTGAGGAGGTAACTAACTTATACAATGAGCAGTTCTTC. It codes for CASSEEVTNLYNEQFF.

A few counts support this clone. The J gene is TRBJ1-6, the V gene TRBV27, with D uncertain. The ends were cut back, 5 bases at V and 9 bases at J, with 8 bases in the middle. Germline values: CDR1 MNHEY, CDR2 SMNVEV (reference sequence). The CDR3 has 12 amino acids. The CDR3 is CASSPRGSPLHF. CDR3 sequence (DNA): TGTGCCAGCAGTCCCAGAGGTTCACCCCTCCACTTT.

This clone was recorded a few times. This chain connects TRBV6-2 or TRBV6-3 to TRBJ2-3; the match to TRBD2 covers 10 bases. After removal of 4 bases from V and 2 bases from J, the junction contained 3 bases not matched to a gene. Germline CDR1 MNHEY, CDR2 SVGEGT. This CDR3 is 15 amino acids long. The chain's CDR3 is CASSWTSGHTDTQYF. The CDR3 region has the DNA TGTGCCAGCAGTTGGACTAGCGGTCACACAGATACGCAGTATTTT.

This clone was found once. This chain connects TRBV11-3 to TRBJ1-4; TRBD1 agrees at 7 bases. The CDR3 covers 17 residues. The germline CDR1 and CDR2 sequences are SGHNT and YENEEA. V shed 4 bases and J 6 bases; nucleotides not matched to a gene: 14. The CDR3 protein is CASSSGKTGDWYEKLFF. CDR3 DNA: TGTGCCAGCAGCTCGGGCAAAACAGGGGACTGGTATGAAAAACTGTTTTTT.

The J gene is TRBJ2-2, the V gene TRBV11-2; D is possibly TRBD2 (5 bases). V was pared by 5 bases and J by 1 base, with 8 bases between. CDR1 and CDR2 from the germline V gene are SGHAT and FQNNGV. The CDR3 spans 14 residues. CDR3 DNA sequence: TGTGCCAGCAGCCCCCGGGAGAACACCGGGGAGCTGTTTTTT. It codes for CASSPRENTGELFF.

The CDR3 coding sequence is TGTGCCAGCAGCTCGCGGGCGGGCGACGAGCAGTACGTC. Protein: CASSSRAGDEQYV. The V gene is TRBV5-6, the J gene TRBJ2-7; D may be TRBD2 (5 bases). The germline CDR1 and CDR2 sequences are SGHDT and YYEEEE. Trimming took 3 bases from V and 5 from J, leaving 12 bases between them. The CDR3 sequence is 13 residues long.

The genes are TRBV7-9 and TRBJ2-1, with 9 bases lining up with TRBD2. Trimming removed 2 bases from V and 8 bases from J; junction bases left unmatched: 7. Germline CDR1 and CDR2: SEHNR and FQNEAQ (reference sequence). The CDR3 totals 15 residues. The CDR3 region is CASSLPRLAAHEQFF. CDR3 bases: TGTGCCAGCAGCTTACCCCGACTAGCGGCGCATGAGCAGTTCTTC.

A few counts support this clone. This chain connects TRBV23-1 to TRBJ1-5; 12 positions match TRBD1. Being an ORF, TRBV23-1 has a function that is uncertain. The V segment lost 3 bases and the J segment 0 bases; nucleotides outside the gene matches: 12. This CDR3 comprises 20 residues. CDR3 sequence reads: CASSQRDRGLFLYSNQPQHF. The CDR3 nucleotides are TGCGCCAGCAGTCAGCGGGACAGGGGGCTTTTCCTTTATAGCAATCAGCCCCAGCATTTT.

The rearrangement joins TRBV4-1 to TRBJ1-2, with D possibly being TRBD1 (5 bases). The germline gives CDR1 MGHRA, CDR2 YSYEKL. The CDR3 contains 14 residues. V gave up 4 bases and J gave up 3 bases, with 12 bases separating them. In DNA form, the CDR3 reads TGCGCCAGCAGCCGCCAGACAGTAGACTATGGCTACACCTTC. Encoded protein: CASSRQTVDYGYTF.

This clone came up many times. The chain carries TRBV28 and TRBJ2-4; 8 bases are shared with TRBD2. The V and J ends lost 2 bases and 12 bases, in that order; junction bases with no gene match: 3. This CDR3 is 12 amino acids long. The V gene's germline CDR1 is MDHEN and CDR2 SYDVKM. The DNA of the CDR3 is TGTGCCAGCAGTTTACCCGGGACTAGTCAGTACTTC. Residues: CASSLPGTSQYF.

The rearrangement uses TRBV20-1 and TRBJ1-3; no definite D call. The CDR3 has 15 amino acids. Germline CDR1 is DFQATT and CDR2 is SNEGSKA (reference sequence). V lost 3 bases, J lost 1 base, and 13 bases lay in between. CDR3 in DNA: TGCAGTGCTAGTTCCGGCAGCGATTCTGGAAACACCATATATTTT. Translated, it gives CSASSGSDSGNTIYF.

The sample holds one count of this clone. The genes are TRBV13 and TRBJ2-7, with 9 bases fitting TRBD1. Losses at the gene ends were 5 bases for V and 6 bases for J; bases not matched to a gene: 8. The CDR3 sequence is 14 residues long. Germline V gene lookup returns CDR1 PRHDT and CDR2 FYEKMQ (reference sequence). The CDR3 DNA follows: TGTGCCAGCAGCGGCCGGGACAGGGTAGGCGAGCAGTACGTC. This codes for CASSGRDRVGEQYV.

The chain joins TRBV5-4 to TRBJ2-7; a weak D match, TRBD1 (5 bases). Germline V gene lookup returns CDR1 SGHNT and CDR2 YYREEE (reference sequence). There are 13 residues in the CDR3. The ends were cut back, 4 bases at V and 6 bases at J, with 14 bases in the middle. CDR3 in amino acids: CASSLTGLGEQYV. The CDR3 nucleotides read TGTGCCAGCAGCCTTACAGGTTTAGGCGAGCAGTACGTC.

The rearrangement links TRBV21-1 to TRBJ2-7; no check of the table's D call, TRBD1, against the DNA was made. TRBV21-1 is classified as a pseudogene. The CDR3 has 14 amino acids. CDR3 in amino acids: CASSKPQRGYEQYV. The CDR3 coding sequence is TGTGCCAGCAGCAAACCTCAAAGGGGATACGAGCAGTACGTC.

The J gene is TRBJ2-7, the V gene TRBV3-1 (or the pseudogene TRBV3-2); a possible D gene is TRBD2 (6 bases). The germline V gene has CDR1 LGHDT and CDR2 YNNKEL (reference sequence). The CDR3 has 11 amino acids. The CDR3 protein is CASRDSHEQYV. As DNA, the CDR3 is TGTGCCAGTCGGGACTCCCACGAGCAGTACGTC.

This clone was detected a few times. The chain couples TRBV28 to TRBJ1-2; possible D gene TRBD1, 5 bases. Germline CDR1 is MDHEN and CDR2 is SYDVKM. V shed 7 bases and J shed 2 bases, with 5 bases lying between them. The CDR3 covers 11 residues. The CDR3 loop is CASTGNYGYTF. In DNA form, the CDR3 reads TGTGCCAGCACAGGGAACTATGGCTACACCTTC.